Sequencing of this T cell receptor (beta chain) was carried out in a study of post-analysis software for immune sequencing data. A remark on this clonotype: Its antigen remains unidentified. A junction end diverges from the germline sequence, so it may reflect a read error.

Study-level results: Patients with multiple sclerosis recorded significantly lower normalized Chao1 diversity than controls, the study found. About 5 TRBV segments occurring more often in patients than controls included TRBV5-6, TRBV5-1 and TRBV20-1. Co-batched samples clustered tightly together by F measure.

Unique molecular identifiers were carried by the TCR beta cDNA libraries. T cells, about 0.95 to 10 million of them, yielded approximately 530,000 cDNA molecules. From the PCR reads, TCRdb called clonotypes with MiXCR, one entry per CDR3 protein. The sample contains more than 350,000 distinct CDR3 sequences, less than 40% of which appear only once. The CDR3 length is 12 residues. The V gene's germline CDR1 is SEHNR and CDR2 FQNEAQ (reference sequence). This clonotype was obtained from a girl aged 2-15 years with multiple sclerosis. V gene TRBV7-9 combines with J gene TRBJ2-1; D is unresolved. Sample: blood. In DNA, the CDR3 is TGTGCCAGCAGCTTAAGCCTAAATGAGCGGTTCTTC. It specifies CASSLSLNERFF.